The rows below give T cell receptor beta chains drawn from one sample of a study of blood T cells in healthy people across ages. TCRdb reprocessed the 5' RACE reads with MiXCR, giving one entry per CDR3 protein. This sample has roughly 1 million distinct CDR3 sequences, with around 25% found just once. These data are also associated with another study on T cells of mothers and their children.

The specimen was blood. Receptor source: a girl aged 2-9 years in good health. The CDR3 runs from the conserved cysteine through the conserved F or W. D genes are given only for firm matches. Not all rows give a size; the values are once, few, many and, for expanded clones, a class.

.	TRBV19	.	15	TRBJ2-7	CASSIDHGTGYEQYF	TGTGCCAGTAGTATAGATCACGGCACGGGCTACGAGCAGTACTTC
.	TRBV20-1	.	13	TRBJ2-4	CSVPTGGLDIQYF	TGCAGTGTTCCAACGGGGGGCCTCGACATTCAGTACTTC
TRBD2	TRBV10-3	.	16	TRBJ2-5	CAISESGLAGDETQYF	TGTGCCATCAGTGAGTCTGGACTAGCGGGGGATGAGACCCAGTACTTC
.	TRBV6-2/TRBV6-3	few	14	TRBJ2-1	CASLARDSRNEQFF	TGTGCCAGCCTCGCCCGGGACTCTAGAAATGAGCAGTTCTTC
TRBD1	TRBV28	.	15	TRBJ1-4	CASRDPGQGGEKLFF	TGTGCCAGCAGGGATCCGGGACAGGGAGGCGAAAAACTGTTTTTT
TRBD1	TRBV29-1	.	15	TRBJ2-5	CSVEGSPTGEETQYF	TGCAGCGTTGAAGGTAGCCCGACAGGGGAGGAGACCCAGTACTTC
.	TRBV28	.	15	TRBJ1-4	CASSFGSGREEKLFF	TGTGCCAGCAGTTTTGGATCAGGGAGGGAGGAAAAACTGTTTTTT
.	TRBV6-2/TRBV6-3	few	14	TRBJ2-1	CASEGAAGDNEQFF	TGTGCCAGTGAGGGGGCCGCGGGGGACAATGAGCAGTTCTTC
.	TRBV5-5	few	16	TRBJ2-5	CASSRGDFHPQETQYF	TGTGCCAGCAGCAGGGGGGACTTCCACCCCCAAGAGACCCAGTACTTC
TRBD1	TRBV7-8	few	17	TRBJ1-2	CASSPTISGTGSYGYTF	TGTGCCAGCAGTCCAACCATATCCGGGACAGGGAGCTATGGCTACACCTTC
.	TRBV5-1	.	15	TRBJ1-4	CASSLGRTTNEKLFF	TGCGCCAGCAGCTTGGGGCGGACAACTAATGAAAAACTGTTTTTT
.	TRBV20-1	.	11	TRBJ2-4	CSADRVNIQYF	TGCAGTGCAGATAGGGTAAACATTCAGTACTTC